The clone carrying this TCR beta chain was found once. The antigen is undetermined. This sample was taken from a study of OX40 agonist ivuxolimab in advanced cancers. Trimming removed 7 bases from V and 1 base from J, with 8 bases in between. Germline loops: CDR1 LNHDA, CDR2 SQIVND (reference sequence). CDR3 length equals 13 residues. TCRdb keeps only in-frame clones here, not all; method: immunoSEQ multiplex PCR. The sample shows tens of thousands of clones, approximately 89% of them seen only once. General observations from the study: A proportion of nonresponders additionally exhibited low normalized T-cell clonal expansion. Undetermined was the antigen specificity of the expanded peripheral T cells. Averaging showed that CD8+ T cells had more expanded clones than CD4+ did.

The V and J genes are TRBV19 and TRBJ1-3; D gene ambiguous. The sample here was CD4+ or CD8+ T cells sorted from blood, taken in a trial of the OX40 agonist ivuxolimab. The clonotype was recovered from an adult with an advanced solid tumor such as melanoma, head and neck, liver or kidney cancer. The CDR3 sequence: CASTLHSGNTIYF. DNA for the CDR3: TGTGCCAGTACCCTACATTCTGGAAACACCATATATTTT.